This entry lists 10 T cell receptor beta chains sequenced from one sample in a study of molecular identifiers for immune sequencing clone quantification. One entry per CDR3 protein, called by TCRdb with MiXCR from the PCR reads. The sample comprises about 640,000 distinct CDR3 sequences, just under 20% of which are singletons, and roughly 0.83% rests with the top ten. Sequencing was carried out using naive CD8+ T cells from blood, with Jurkat cell RNA spiked in. Subset here: FACS-sorted CD8+CD4-CCR7+CD45RA+ naive T cells. The receptors stem from a human donor in good health. Some libraries in this study had Jurkat cell RNA spiked in.

In the case of this clonotype: An end of the junction does not agree with germline; a read error may underlie this. The CDR3 loop is CASSLLDSGVNVLTF. In DNA, the CDR3 is TGTGCCAGCAGCTTACTTGATTCTGGGGTCAACGTCCTGACTTTC. The V call is TRBV12-3 or TRBV12-4, the J call TRBJ2-6; D not resolved. The CDR3 loop spans 15 amino acids.

This clonotype was found many times. The chain recombines TRBV5-6 with TRBJ2-6; tentatively, D is TRBD1 (6 bases). The ends were cut back, 0 bases at V and 0 bases at J, with 16 bases in the middle. Germline V gives CDR1 SGHDT, CDR2 YYEEEE. This CDR3 is 19 amino acids long. The DNA for the CDR3 is TGTGCCAGCAGCTTGGCCAACCGGGACACCTTCTCTGGGGCCAACGTCCTGACTTTC. Translation: CASSLANRDTFSGANVLTF.

Only a few counts were recorded for this clonotype. The V and J genes are TRBV4-3 and TRBJ2-3; 7 bases align to TRBD2. The CDR3 is made up of 16 amino acids. Looked up from germline, CDR1 is LGHNA and CDR2 is YSLEER. The V segment lost 1 base and the J segment 2 bases; nucleotides outside the gene matches: 6. The CDR3 bases are TGCGCCAGCAGCCAAGGGGGGGGGGGGATCACAGATACGCAGTATTTT. Its translation: CASSQGGGGITDTQYF.

The table lists this clonotype with a few counts. The V call is TRBV9, the J call TRBJ2-1; 7 nucleotides agree with TRBD1. Germline V gene lookup returns CDR1 SGDLS and CDR2 YYNGEE. V was pared by 4 bases and J by 5 bases, with 12 bases of the junction left unmatched. The length of the CDR3 is 16 residues. The CDR3: CASSPRQGQGNNEQFF. In nucleotides, the CDR3 is TGTGCCAGCAGCCCCCGACAGGGCCAGGGGAACAATGAGCAGTTCTTC.

In its sample, this clonotype was seen many times. The rearrangement joins TRBV6-6 to TRBJ2-7; D remains ambiguous. This CDR3 region has 13 residues. Germline loops: CDR1 MNHNY, CDR2 SVGAGI (reference sequence). V was trimmed by 5 bases and J by 2 bases, leaving 10 bases between them. CDR3: CASSEPGTYEQYF. CDR3 nucleotides: TGTGCCAGCAGTGAACCGGGCACCTACGAGCAGTACTTC.

A remark on this clonotype: A much bigger clone sits one base away, suggesting this may be a read error. This rearrangement joins TRBV9 to TRBJ1-1; D may be TRBD1 (5 bases). CDR1 is SGDLS and CDR2 is YYNGEE in the germline V gene. The CDR3 is 13 amino acids. With 4 bases removed from V and 7 bases from J, the gap between germline ends came to 14 bases. In nucleotides, the CDR3 is TGTGCCAGCAGCCCCTGGGGGGGACTTGAAGCTTTCTTT. Residues: CASSPWGGLEAFF.

This clonotype has at least ten counts. This chain uses TRBV7-9 with TRBJ1-1, with 10 positions matching TRBD1. Germline CDR1 reads SEHNR; CDR2 reads FQNEAQ (reference sequence). The CDR3 contains 17 residues. V gave up 5 bases and J gave up 1 base; unmatched junction bases: 10. The CDR3 sequence is CASSLVPGQGTNTEAFF. CDR3 DNA: TGTGCCAGCAGCCTTGTCCCGGGACAGGGGACGAACACTGAAGCTTTCTTT. The full variable domain, in which reference TRBV7-9 and TRBJ1-1 provide the parts outside the CDR3, is DTGVSQNPRHKITKRGQNVTFRCDPISEHNRLYWYRQTLGQGPEFLTYFQNEAQLEKSRLLSDRFSAERPKGSFSTLEIQRTEQGDSAMYLCASSLVPGQGTNTEAFFGQGTRLTVV.

This clonotype was seen at least ten times. The J gene is TRBJ1-5, the V gene TRBV9, with D unresolved. Germline CDR1 reads SGDLS; CDR2 reads YYNGEE. This CDR3 contains 15 residues. The ends were cut back, 1 base at V and 2 bases at J, with 10 bases in the middle. This chain's CDR3 is CASSVSYGGNQPQHF. The CDR3 DNA reads TGTGCCAGCAGCGTAAGTTATGGGGGCAATCAGCCCCAGCATTTT.

This clonotype was observed a few times. CDR3 coding DNA: TGTGCCAGCACGGAAAATGAAAAACTGTTTTTT. Translation: CASTENEKLFF. The gene calls are TRBV25-1 and TRBJ1-4, with D unclear. Germline V gene sequence: CDR1 MGHDK, CDR2 SYGVNS. The CDR3 runs to 11 residues. The germline V and J ends were trimmed by 7 bases and 5 bases, with 5 bases remaining between them.

The J gene is TRBJ2-5, the V gene TRBV7-9, with TRBD1 as a possible D gene (6 bases). Germline CDR1 reads SEHNR; CDR2 reads FQNEAQ (reference sequence). The V gene lost 6 bases and the J gene lost 4 bases, with 15 bases spanning the gap. The CDR3 runs 14 residues. CDR3 nucleotides: TGTGCCAGCAGAGGGACAAGCAATGCAGAGACCCAGTACTTC. Translated: CASRGTSNAETQYF.